Listed here are 5 T cell receptor beta chains from one sample, sequenced in a study of OX40 agonist ivuxolimab in advanced cancers. Assay used: immunoSEQ multiplex PCR; TCRdb lists only in-frame clones, some missing. The repertoire holds 75,000 to 100,000 clones, with approximately 90% as singletons. Material: CD4+ or CD8+ T cells sorted from blood, obtained in a trial of the OX40 agonist ivuxolimab. The receptors here all came from an adult with an advanced solid tumor such as melanoma, head and neck, liver or kidney cancer.

The chain has TRBV6-5 and TRBJ1-1; no definite D call. CDR1 is MNHEY and CDR2 is SVGAGI in the germline V gene. This CDR3 contains 13 residues. Trimming removed 6 bases at V and 0 bases at J, with 8 bases between. This CDR3 reads CASSINMNTEAFF. CDR3 DNA sequence: TGTGCCAGCAGCATCAACATGAACACTGAAGCTTTCTTT.

V gene TRBV18 combines with J gene TRBJ2-7; D assignment may be TRBD1 or TRBD2 (5 bases each). The CDR3 runs 15 residues. V was shortened by 0 bases and J by 0 bases, with 9 bases between the two germline ends. CDR1 and CDR2 from the germline V gene are KGHSH and LQKENI. This CDR3 is CASSPPTGTSYEQYF. CDR3 coding DNA: TGTGCCAGCTCACCACCAACGGGGACCTCCTACGAGCAGTACTTC.

This chain connects TRBV4-3 to TRBJ1-4; TRBD1 aligns across 8 bases. The V gene's germline CDR1 is LGHNA and CDR2 YSLEER. The CDR3 is 16 amino acids. Germline trimming cut 4 bases from V and 5 bases from J; bases unmatched to any gene: 9. For the CDR3, the DNA is TGCGCCAGCAGCCCTACTCCAGGGACAGGAAATGAAAAACTGTTTTTT. It codes for CASSPTPGTGNEKLFF.

V is TRBV5-4 and J is TRBJ2-5, with TRBD1 identical over 8 bases. This CDR3 region has 15 residues. The junction had 8 bases not matched to a gene; V was cut back by 0 bases and J by 7 bases. The germline gives CDR1 SGHNT, CDR2 YYREEE (reference sequence). CDR3 sequence: CASSLVAGGEGTQYF. CDR3 DNA: TGTGCCAGCAGCTTGGTGGCAGGGGGCGAGGGGACCCAGTACTTC. Full variable domain (rest looked up from reference TRBV5-4 and TRBJ2-5): ETGVTQSPTHLIKTRGQQVTLRCSSQSGHNTVSWYQQALGQGPQFIFQYYREEENGRGNFPPRFSGLQFPNYSSELNVNALELDDSALYLCASSLVAGGEGTQYFGPGTRLLVL.

Regarding this clone: Other DNA variants within this sample encode the same CDR3. This chain uses TRBV18 with TRBJ2-2; a weak D match, TRBD2 (6 bases). V was shortened by 3 bases and J by 0 bases, with 8 bases between the two germline ends. The CDR3 has 15 residues. Germline CDR1 is KGHSH and CDR2 is LQKENI. The DNA of the CDR3 is TGTGCCAGCTCACCGGGACTTGCGAACACCGGGGAGCTGTTTTTT. This sequence encodes CASSPGLANTGELFF.